Here is one T cell receptor (beta chain) with its context. The repertoire was sequenced with immunoSEQ multiplex PCR; TCRdb's copy has only in-frame clones and lacks some. Of roughly 52,000 clones listed, about 95% were seen once; the top ten hold roughly 3.1%. The data were obtained in a study of technical replicates of blood from several donors. Between the trimmed V and J ends, which lost 1 base and 6 bases, there was a span of 7 bases. Germline-derived CDR1 and CDR2 are SEHNR and FQNEAQ (reference sequence). The CDR3 is 12 residues long. The chain combines TRBV7-9 with TRBJ2-7; D is possibly TRBD1 (5 bases). Sequencing input: PBMCs. The TCR was taken from a human donor in good health. Some clones in this sample may be carry-over from other donors' samples. The CDR3 region is CASSLEGLEQYF. The CDR3 DNA reads as TGTGCCAGCAGCTTAGAGGGGCTCGAGCAGTACTTC.